The entry below gives a single T cell receptor (beta chain) sequence along with its context. The clone's antigen remains unknown. The junction carries 8 bases between V and J, which are trimmed by 4 bases and 1 base respectively. From the cysteine through the phenylalanine, the CDR3 covers 14 amino acids. Kept here is only the CDR3 DNA, which spans 42 bases and is read in frame from base 1. The germline V gene (reference sequence) yields GTSNPN for CDR1 and SVGIG for CDR2. These data originate in a study of cytomegalovirus exposure and HLA in healthy donors (dated by TCRdb to 2017 to 2019). Regarding the research as a whole: In an earlier analysis of around 540 of the donors, about 270 Gb of sequence data and 90 million to 120 million unique TCR beta sequences from 150 million to 200 million T cells were reported. About 5 DR-DQ haplotypes were handled as single units for association and clustering, since linkage in the cohort was strong. A separate validation cohort of approximately 130 different subjects was used in addition to the roughly 620-subject first cohort. An early release that covered fewer than 800 HLA-typed donors contained around 300 gigabases of sequencing data and approximately 85 million unique TCR sequences. HLA typing included class I and class II loci at four-digit resolution. The study profiled the T cell repertoires of 666 subjects by immunosequencing and related them to cytomegalovirus serostatus. Among the roughly 410 genotyped donors, around 81% belonged to the genetic ancestry cluster associated with self-reported Caucasian donors. To study patterns of TCR occurrence, a later analysis re-analyzed previously published TCR beta repertoires from 650 to 750 donors and added high-resolution HLA genotyping. All discovery cohort repertoires had been generated on a single sequencing platform. To predict cytomegalovirus infection status, the study combined high-throughput TCR immunosequencing, statistical association of individual TCRs with disease status, and machine learning. The number of donors typed differed by locus, with 629-630 for A, B, C, DRB1 and DQB1, approximately 500 for DQA1, about 610 for DPA1, and 472 for DPB1. Donor age, sex, ethnicity and CMV serostatus were compiled alongside the repertoire data. The study aimed to test whether signatures of past pathogen exposure could be identified by cataloging public T cell receptors. To decide whether each TCR beta V gene segment behaved as functional or pseudogenic, an earlier analysis of some 600 of the donors relied on high-throughput TCR beta sequencing. Genome-wide SNP genotypes for about 65% of the 666 donors were used in a later genetic analysis, which treated that subset as a discovery cohort. Among approximately 370 genotyped donors of the cohort, an average of roughly 230,000 unique TCR beta nucleotide sequences was sequenced per donor, of which 15% to 20% were non-productive. In the later analysis, no new phenotypic data were used to find candidate immune exposures; instead, reliance was placed on TCR beta sequences and their occurrence across donors. What the work shows at the level of the full study, not this receptor alone: In a later analysis, HLA-associated TCR beta chains were found to be more clonally expanded and to have lower generation probabilities than equally common non-associated chains. CMV serostatus was the only immune exposure information available for the cohort. Roughly uniform sequencing depth across donors was assumed in presence/absence analyses, although this assumption may not hold. A group of highly shared sequence variants was considered likely to be a technical artifact of the sequencing pipeline. Some IMGT-functional V segments, including TRBV6-2 and TRBV6-3, could not be distinguished by the 87-base-pair reads and were therefore excluded. According to a later analysis, parvovirus B19, influenza, CMV and Epstein-Barr virus appeared linked to several top co-occurrence clusters. Specific HLA alleles were associated with 15,000 to 20,000 TCR beta sequences at a false discovery rate of 0.05 in a later analysis. Because some donors lacked HLA typing at each locus, the association tests relied only on the typed subset. A further reported finding was that TCR beta sequences accurately predicted the HLA-A and HLA-B alleles for most subjects in the first cohort. The study gave a list of under 200 TCR beta chains associated with cytomegalovirus. In a later analysis, TCR association rates were found to vary across HLA loci, with the most associated TCRs seen for DRB1 alleles and the fewest for HLA-C alleles. Most TCR sequences were seen in very few donors, while some public TCRs were found in many individuals. Because counts were too low, seventeen rarely observed V segments, including chromosome 9 orphons, were excluded from the earlier analysis of 500 to 700 of the donors. Assigning TCR associations to individual alleles was difficult when HLA alleles, especially DR and DQ, strongly co-occurred. In an earlier analysis of approximately 590 of the donors, most TCR beta V segments appeared in productive rearrangements about 87% or about 30% of the time, broadly matching IMGT annotations. Correlated functional status among segregating V segments might reflect linkage disequilibrium, but an unknown experimental factor could not be ruled out. A later genetic analysis reported fewer N-insertions in productive TCRs among donors in an Asian-associated ancestry cluster than the roughly 690-donor mean. The classifier was reported to diagnose cytomegalovirus status with high specificity and sensitivity in both the original and validation cohorts. The cohort was sequenced for TCR beta chains only, and without alpha or paired-chain data the features that could be detected were limited. It was suggested by the authors that the approach could potentially be generalized to other disease states and immunological phenotypes. V-gene and J-gene trimming of TCR beta chains was associated with a missense DCLRE1C variant in a later genetic analysis, and the association was replicated in an independent cohort. In vitro tests confirmed that a few of the cytomegalovirus-associated TCR beta chains recognize cytomegalovirus antigens. In a later analysis, most CMV-associated TCR beta chains were found to appear HLA-restricted, with HLA associations seemingly driven largely by CMV exposure.

Receptor amplification or capture employed the immunoSEQ multiplex PCR assay. For the multiplex PCR, a mixture combining 60 forward primers for TCR Vbeta segments and 13 reverse primers for TCR Jbeta segments was used. Amplification of the CDR3 region of rearranged TCR beta genes was performed with a multiplex PCR assay on genomic DNA. Amplified TCR beta libraries were sequenced as 87-base-pair reads on the Illumina HiSeq System. On the authors' methods: Across the 640 or so repertoires, a later analysis counted 80 million or so unique TCR beta chains, some 11 million of which were shared by at least two donors. To remove PCR and sequencing errors, raw reads were error-corrected and collapsed into unique sequences using a nearest-neighbor algorithm that merged closely related sequences. To assign V, D and J gene segments, CDR3 sequences were aligned to IMGT reference sequences. For a sequence to be retained, at least a six-nucleotide match to both a V gene segment and a J gene segment was required. Rearrangements were called productive when the CDR3 lacked stop codons and stayed in frame with V and J; all others were non-productive. Following IMGT convention, CDR3 was defined as the stretch from the second conserved V-encoded cysteine to the conserved J-encoded phenylalanine. The earlier analysis of some 550 of the donors excluded any sequence lacking an unambiguous match to a single V gene segment. In an earlier analysis of more than 500 of the donors, a V segment was called functional when productive rearrangements were above 56.7%, and segregating when the standard deviation between donors exceeded 5%. A statistical classification framework was developed to diagnose cytomegalovirus status using the catalog of TCR beta chain sequences. V and J gene assignment, in a later analysis, came from comparing TCR nucleotide sequences with IMGT/GENE-DB human TR gene sequences. A later analysis assigned CDR3 sequences and most-parsimonious VDJ recombination scenarios with the TCRdist pipeline. A later analysis defined each TCR beta chain by its CDR3 amino acid sequence plus V-gene family, and excluded reads lacking a unique V-gene family. To address suspected cross-contamination and a sequencing artifact, a later analysis removed 450 to 700 highly shared, low-generation-probability nucleotide sequences. In a later analysis, a clonal expansion index for each public chain was calculated from normalized within-repertoire ranks of inferred template counts. Generation probabilities in a later analysis came from a VDJ recombination model fitted to out-of-frame rearrangements, and those results were checked against IGoR. In a later analysis, hypergeometric tests were used to score TCR-TCR, TCR-HLA and TCR-CMV co-occurrence, with a repertoire-size bias correction applied to TCR pairs. A later analysis estimated false discovery rates by permuting HLA or CMV assignments 20 times. A later analysis grouped co-occurring TCRs with DBSCAN, adding TCRdist sequence similarity when clustering within HLA-allele-positive subsets. Co-occurrence clustering excluded repertoires with fewer than 30,000 or more than 120,000 public chains, plus five with anomalous nucleotide sharing. TCRdb holds this immuneACCESS table with in-frame rearrangements only. Some clones are missing; in checked studies, unresolved V genes explain under half, and the rest has no known cause. The DNA gave D and trimming, while V, J and clone size come from that table. This sample's table carries 45,000 to 50,000 clones. The ten largest clonotypes hold roughly a sixth of the sample.

The cohort was made up of approximately 670 healthy bone marrow donors. Cohort members were all nominally healthy when sampled, although unrecorded immune exposures were likely present. The donor was CMV seronegative and was included in the group of 352 seronegative cohort members. A peripheral blood sample was provided by each donor, and peripheral blood mononuclear cells were used for TCR beta sequencing. Genomic DNA extraction from the blood cell samples was performed with the Qiagen DNeasy Blood Extraction Kit. The chain uses TRBV30 and TRBJ1-6; TRBD1 could be the D gene, as 5 bases match. Sample: PBMCs. The sequence derives from a male donor in good health and CMV-seronegative. The CDR3 loop reads CAWMRGSYNSPLHF. DNA sequence: TGTGCCTGGATGCGGGGGTCCTATAATTCACCCCTCCACTTT.